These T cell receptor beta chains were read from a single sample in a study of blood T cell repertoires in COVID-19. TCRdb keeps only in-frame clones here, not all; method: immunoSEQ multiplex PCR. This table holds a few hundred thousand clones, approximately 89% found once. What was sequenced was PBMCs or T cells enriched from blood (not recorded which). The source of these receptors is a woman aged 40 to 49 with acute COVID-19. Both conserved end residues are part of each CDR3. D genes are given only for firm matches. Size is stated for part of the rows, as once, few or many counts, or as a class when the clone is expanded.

TGTGCCACCAGCAGAGAGGACATGAGTGCCTACGAGCAGTACTTC	CATSREDMSAYEQYF	15	TRBV15	NA	TRBJ2-7	NA
TGCGCCAGCAGCTTGGCACCGGGACAGGGGACCCCGGGCTATGGCTACACCTTC	CASSLAPGQGTPGYGYTF	18	TRBV5-1	few	TRBJ1-2	TRBD1
TGTGCCAGCAGCTTAGGTGGAGACTCCTACAATGAGCAGTTCTTC	CASSLGGDSYNEQFF	15	TRBV7-6	NA	TRBJ2-1	NA
TGTGCCAGCAGCCGTCTCGGTGGTGGAAACACCATATATTTT	CASSRLGGGNTIYF	14	TRBV11-3	NA	TRBJ1-3	NA
TGTGCCAGCAGCATGGAGGGCCGGGGTGAGCAGTTCTTC	CASSMEGRGEQFF	13	TRBV9	NA	TRBJ2-1	NA
TGTGCCAGCTCACCACGACTAGCGGGAGTAAAGGGAACAACAGATACGCAGTATTTT	CASSPRLAGVKGTTDTQYF	19	TRBV18	NA	TRBJ2-3	TRBD2
TGTGCCAGTAGTCCCCTCTTGCAGCCCCAGCATTTT	CASSPLLQPQHF	12	TRBV19	NA	TRBJ1-5	NA
TGTGCCAGCAGCTTGGCCTTCATTCACCAAGAGACCCAGTACTTC	CASSLAFIHQETQYF	15	TRBV7-2	NA	TRBJ2-5	NA
TGTGCCAGCTCACCACCGGAGACCGGAAACACCATATATTTT	CASSPPETGNTIYF	14	TRBV18	NA	TRBJ1-3	NA
TGTGCCAGCAGTTTCGCTGACAGGGCTAACTATGGCTACACCTTC	CASSFADRANYGYTF	15	TRBV28	NA	TRBJ1-2	TRBD1
TGTGCCAGCAGCCAAGATGCAGGGTGGGATCAGCCCCAGCATTTT	CASSQDAGWDQPQHF	15	TRBV3-1/TRBV3-2	NA	TRBJ1-5	NA